This T cell receptor (beta chain) came from a study of blood T cell repertoires in COVID-19. V was cut by 3 bases and J by 5 bases, with 11 bases left in between. The V gene's germline CDR1 is PRHDT and CDR2 FYEKMQ (reference sequence). CDR3 size: 14 residues. Original methodology: By means of reference gene primer amplification, nucleated cell counts were estimated. TCRdb keeps only in-frame clones here, not all; method: immunoSEQ multiplex PCR. The DNA was the basis for D and trimming; V, J and clone size are from that table. The sample includes around 400,000 clones, more than 80% of them seen just once.

Material for sequencing was peripheral blood. The clonotype originates from a middle-aged man with acute or convalescent COVID-19. The V and J genes are TRBV13 and TRBJ2-1; no clear D. The CDR3 sequence is CASSLLVRDNEQFF. For the CDR3, the DNA is TGTGCCAGCAGCTTGTTGGTGCGCGACAATGAGCAGTTCTTC.